The 18 T cell receptor beta chains given below trace back to one sample, sequenced in a study of blood T cell repertoires in COVID-19. Assay: immunoSEQ multiplex PCR; the TCRdb copy retains only in-frame clones and omits some. This sample has fewer than 300,000 clones; about four fifths occur once, and the top ten carry 3.1%. Sequences were obtained from peripheral blood. These receptors all come from a woman in her late teens or twenties with acute or convalescent COVID-19.

The chain combines TRBV30 with TRBJ2-7, with TRBD2 identical over 11 bases. CDR3 length: 14 residues. Germline CDR1 reads GTSNPN; CDR2 reads SVGIG (reference sequence). Trimming cost V 0 bases and J 9 bases; bases outside gene matches: 7. The CDR3 is CAWSVLVAGGWQYF. CDR3 coding DNA: TGTGCCTGGAGTGTATTGGTAGCGGGAGGGTGGCAGTACTTC.

The J gene is TRBJ2-7, the V gene TRBV18; D possibly corresponds to TRBD1 (5 bases). V was clipped by 4 bases and J by 0 bases, with 10 bases between them. CDR1 is KGHSH, CDR2 LQKENI, per germline. This CDR3 has 14 residues. The CDR3 is CASSLTDNSYEQYF. The CDR3, as DNA: TGTGCCAGCTCACTGACGGACAACTCCTACGAGCAGTACTTC. The full variable domain, rest sourced from reference TRBV18 and TRBJ2-7, is NAGVMQNPRHLVRRRGQEARLRCSPMKGHSHVYWYRQLPEEGLKFMVYLQKENIIDESGMPKERFSAEFPKEGPSILRIQQVVRGDSAAYFCASSLTDNSYEQYFGPGTRLTVT.

This clone showed up just a few times. The chain employs TRBV18 and TRBJ2-1; 11 nucleotides align to TRBD2. V gave up 3 bases and J gave up 6 bases; unmatched junction bases: 1. This CDR3 contains 14 residues. Germline V CDR1 and CDR2: KGHSH, LQKENI. CDR3 bases: TGTGCCAGCTCACCGACTAGCGGGACCAATGAGCAGTTCTTC. Its translation is CASSPTSGTNEQFF.

This clone was counted only a few times. This chain links TRBV27 with TRBJ1-1, with D tentatively TRBD1 (6 bases). Trimming shortened V by 5 bases and J by 5 bases, and 15 bases separated the two germline ends. The length of the CDR3 is 14 residues. CDR1 is MNHEY, CDR2 SMNVEV, per germline (reference sequence). The CDR3 is CASSLRGGRTEAFF. As DNA, the CDR3 is TGTGCCAGCAGTCTAAGGGGGGGGCGGACTGAAGCTTTCTTT.

The genes are TRBV4-3 and TRBJ1-3; TRBD1 might be the D (6 bases). V shed 4 bases and J shed 0 bases, with 19 bases lying between them. This CDR3 contains 18 residues. The V gene's germline CDR1 is LGHNA and CDR2 YSLEER. The DNA for the CDR3 is TGCGCCAGCAGCCTCACGACCCCCGTGGACAGCTCTGGAAACACCATATATTTT. Protein sequence: CASSLTTPVDSSGNTIYF.

The chain combines TRBV11-2 with TRBJ2-7; weak D call: TRBD1 (6 bases). Per the germline V gene, CDR1 is SGHAT and CDR2 is FQNNGV. The CDR3 contains 13 residues. Trimming cost V 5 bases and J 5 bases, with 13 bases left between them. The CDR3 DNA follows: TGTGCCAGCAGCCCGACTGGGGGCCACGAGCAGTACTTC. This codes for CASSPTGGHEQYF.

The CDR3 reads CASSRTTPGTSGTDTQYF. The CDR3 bases are TGTGCCAGCTCCCGAACCACCCCGGGGACTAGCGGGACAGATACGCAGTATTTT. The chain recombines TRBV18 with TRBJ2-3, with 12 positions matching TRBD2. The length of the CDR3 is 18 residues. Per the germline V gene, CDR1 is KGHSH and CDR2 is LQKENI. The V segment lost 6 bases and the J segment 3 bases; nucleotides outside the gene matches: 13.

This clone was seen a handful of times. The sample carries other DNA sequences with the same CDR3. This chain uses TRBV6-5 with TRBJ1-3; 7 bases fit TRBD1. J was trimmed by 3 bases and V by 0 bases; bases with no gene match: 2. CDR1 MNHEY and CDR2 SVGAGI come from the germline V gene. The CDR3 extends over 15 amino acids. For the CDR3, the DNA is TGTGCCAGCAGTTACTCGGGGACAGTTGGAAACACCATATATTTT. It yields the protein CASSYSGTVGNTIYF.

The V and J genes are TRBV4-3 and TRBJ2-2; 7 bases are a match to TRBD1. The ends lost 1 base at V and 1 base at J; junction bases unmatched: 9. The germline CDR1 and CDR2 sequences are LGHNA and YSLEER. The CDR3 runs 18 residues. The CDR3 sequence is CASSQGTGLGWNTGELFF. For the CDR3, the DNA is TGCGCCAGCAGCCAAGGGACAGGCCTCGGCTGGAACACCGGGGAGCTGTTTTTT.

The chain carries TRBV15 and TRBJ2-1, with D possibly being TRBD1 (5 bases). CDR3 size: 14 residues. The germline gives CDR1 LNHNV, CDR2 YYDKDF (reference sequence). Trimming cost V 6 bases and J 8 bases, with 17 bases left between them. The CDR3 bases are TGTGCCACCAGGGGCGTCCTGCAGGGCCATGAGCAGTTCTTC. As protein: CATRGVLQGHEQFF. The whole variable domain, filled in from reference TRBV15 and TRBJ2-1, reads DAMVIQNPRYQVTQFGKPVTLSCSQTLNHNVMYWYQQKSSQAPKLLFHYYDKDFNNEADTPDNFQSRRPNTSFCFLDIRSPGLGDTAMYLCATRGVLQGHEQFFGPGTRLTVL.

The chain recombines TRBV30 with TRBJ2-7; D is perhaps TRBD1 (5 bases). Looked up from germline, CDR1 is GTSNPN and CDR2 is SVGIG (reference sequence). There are 16 residues in the CDR3. V lost 0 bases and J lost 4, with 19 bases in between. The CDR3 DNA sequence: TGTGCCTGGAGTGTACAGGTCCTCCGGGCAAAGTACGAGCAGTACTTC. Translated, it gives CAWSVQVLRAKYEQYF. The full variable domain, in which reference TRBV30 and TRBJ2-7 provide the parts outside the CDR3, is SQTIHQWPATLVQPVGSPLSLECTVEGTSNPNLYWYRQAAGRGLQLLFYSVGIGQISSEVPQNLSASRPQDRQFILSSKKLLLSDSGFYLCAWSVQVLRAKYEQYFGPGTRLTVT.

The chain links TRBV11-2 to TRBJ2-3; no clear D gene. V lost 4 bases and J lost 5, with 10 bases in between. The CDR3 loop spans 13 amino acids. Germline lookup yields CDR1 SGHAT and CDR2 FQNNGV. In DNA form, the CDR3 reads TGTGCCAGCAGCTCCGGAGCACAAGATACGCAGTATTTT. Its translation: CASSSGAQDTQYF.

This chain links TRBV3-1 (or the pseudogene TRBV3-2) with TRBJ2-1; 13 bases align to TRBD2. Germline V gene data show CDR1 as LGHDT and CDR2 as YNNKEL (reference sequence). Trimming cost V 7 bases and J 3 bases; bases outside gene matches: 12. The CDR3 is 18 amino acids. CDR3 region: CASTKVLGTSGNYNEQFF. The CDR3 region has the DNA TGTGCCAGCACCAAAGTCCTCGGGACTAGCGGGAACTACAATGAGCAGTTCTTC.

The chain recombines TRBV28 with TRBJ1-1, with D tentatively TRBD1 (6 bases). This CDR3 region has 15 residues. From germline, CDR1 is MDHEN and CDR2 SYDVKM. Trimming removed 5 bases from V and 4 bases from J, with 17 bases in between. As DNA, the CDR3 is TGTGCCAGCAGTCCTGTAACAGGGTCGGGCACTGAAGCTTTCTTT. It is translated as CASSPVTGSGTEAFF. Full variable domain (outside the CDR3, taken from reference TRBV28 and TRBJ1-1): DVKVTQSSRYLVKRTGEKVFLECVQDMDHENMFWYRQDPGLGLRLIYFSYDVKMKEKGDIPEGYSVSREKKERFSLILESASTNQTSMYLCASSPVTGSGTEAFFGQGTRLTVV.

The chain joins TRBV12-3 or TRBV12-4 to TRBJ1-2, with 8 nucleotides matching TRBD1. This CDR3 contains 13 residues. V trimming: 7 bases; J trimming: 4 bases; junction bases outside the gene matches: 5. The CDR3 DNA is TGTGCCAGCACGAGGACAGGGCTCTATGGCTACACCTTC. Translating it yields CASTRTGLYGYTF.

This clone was recorded once. The chain combines TRBV30 with TRBJ2-2; possible D gene TRBD2, 6 bases. CDR1 and CDR2 (germline): GTSNPN, SVGIG (reference sequence). Between the trimmed V and J ends, which lost 0 bases and 6 bases, there was a span of 17 bases. There are 16 residues in the CDR3. CDR3 residues: CAWSVKASDFSGELFF. The DNA of the CDR3 is TGTGCCTGGAGTGTAAAGGCTAGCGATTTCTCCGGGGAGCTGTTTTTT.

V is TRBV19 and J is TRBJ2-5; 8 bases are a match to TRBD1. This CDR3 contains 17 residues. The germline V gene has CDR1 LNHDA and CDR2 SQIVND (reference sequence). V trimming: 0 bases; J trimming: 3 bases; junction bases outside the gene matches: 9. This CDR3 reads CASSIDLSGQGEETQYF. The CDR3, as DNA: TGTGCCAGTAGTATAGATCTATCCGGACAGGGAGAAGAGACCCAGTACTTC.

This clone was observed a few times. CDR3 amino acids: CASSQEDGGSYNEQFF. The CDR3 DNA reads as TGTGCCAGCAGCCAAGAAGACGGGGGCTCCTACAATGAGCAGTTCTTC. The genes are TRBV3-1 (or the pseudogene TRBV3-2) and TRBJ2-1; perhaps TRBD2 as D (6 bases). This CDR3 has 16 amino acids. Trimming removed 0 bases from V and 0 bases from J, with 9 bases in between. Germline V CDR1 and CDR2: LGHDT, YNNKEL (reference sequence).